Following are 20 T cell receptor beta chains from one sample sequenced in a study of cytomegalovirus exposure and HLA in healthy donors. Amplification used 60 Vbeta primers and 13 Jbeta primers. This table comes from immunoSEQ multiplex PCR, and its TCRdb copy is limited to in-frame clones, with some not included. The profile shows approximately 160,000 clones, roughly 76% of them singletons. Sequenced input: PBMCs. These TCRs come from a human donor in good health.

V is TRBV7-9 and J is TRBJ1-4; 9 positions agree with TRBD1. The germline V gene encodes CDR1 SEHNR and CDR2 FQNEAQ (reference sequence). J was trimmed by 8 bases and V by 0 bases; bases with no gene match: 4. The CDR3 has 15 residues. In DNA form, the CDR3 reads TGTGCCAGCAGCTTAGCCCGGACAGGGGAAGAAAAACTGTTTTTT. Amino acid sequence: CASSLARTGEEKLFF.

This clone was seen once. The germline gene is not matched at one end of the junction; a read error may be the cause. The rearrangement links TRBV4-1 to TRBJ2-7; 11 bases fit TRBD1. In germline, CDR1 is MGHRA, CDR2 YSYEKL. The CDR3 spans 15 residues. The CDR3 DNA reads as TGCGCCGGCAGCCATCGGACAGGGGGCTTCTACGAGCAGTACTTC. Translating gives CAGSHRTGGFYEQYF.

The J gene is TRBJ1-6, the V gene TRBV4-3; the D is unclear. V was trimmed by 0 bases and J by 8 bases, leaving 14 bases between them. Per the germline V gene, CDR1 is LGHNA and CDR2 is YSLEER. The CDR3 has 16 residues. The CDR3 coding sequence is TGCGCCAGCAGCCAAGATACGGTGTTCCGTGATTCACCCCTCCACTTT. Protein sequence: CASSQDTVFRDSPLHF.

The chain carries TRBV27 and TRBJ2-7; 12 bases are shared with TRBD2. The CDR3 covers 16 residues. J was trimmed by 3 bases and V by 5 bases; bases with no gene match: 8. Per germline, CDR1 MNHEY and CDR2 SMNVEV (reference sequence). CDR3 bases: TGTGCCAGCAGTCTAGCCGGGACTAGCGGGTACTACGAGCAGTACTTC. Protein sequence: CASSLAGTSGYYEQYF.

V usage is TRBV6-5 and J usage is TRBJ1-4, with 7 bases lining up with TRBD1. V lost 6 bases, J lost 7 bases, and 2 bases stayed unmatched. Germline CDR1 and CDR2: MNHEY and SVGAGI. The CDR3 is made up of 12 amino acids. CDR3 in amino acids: CASSTGAEKLFF. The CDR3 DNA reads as TGTGCCAGCAGCACAGGGGCTGAAAAACTGTTTTTT.

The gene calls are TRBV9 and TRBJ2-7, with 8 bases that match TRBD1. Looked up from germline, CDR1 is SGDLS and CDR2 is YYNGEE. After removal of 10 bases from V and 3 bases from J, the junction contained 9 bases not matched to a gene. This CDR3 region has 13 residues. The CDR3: CAGQQGGFYEQYF. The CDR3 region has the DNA TGTGCCGGACAACAGGGGGGATTCTACGAGCAGTACTTC.

CDR3 residues: CASSVTPRSGQETQYF. CDR3 coding DNA: TGTGCCAGCAGCGTGACCCCCCGCAGCGGGCAAGAGACCCAGTACTTC. This sequence joins TRBV9 and TRBJ2-5; possibly TRBD2 for D (6 bases). Germline V CDR1 and CDR2: SGDLS, YYNGEE. V lost 2 bases and J 2 bases, leaving 16 bases between the germline ends. The CDR3 length is 16 residues.

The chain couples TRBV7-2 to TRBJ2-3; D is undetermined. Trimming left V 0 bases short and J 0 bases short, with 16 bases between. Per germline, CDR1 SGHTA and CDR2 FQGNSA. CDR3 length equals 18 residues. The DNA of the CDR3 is TGTGCCAGCAGCTTAGCGTTTGCTGTGGGCACTAGCACAGATACGCAGTATTTT. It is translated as CASSLAFAVGTSTDTQYF. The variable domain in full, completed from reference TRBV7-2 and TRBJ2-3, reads GAGVSQSPSNKVTEKGKDVELRCDPISGHTALYWYRQSLGQGLEFLIYFQGNSAPDKSGLPSDRFSAERTGGSVSTLTIQRTQQEDSAVYLCASSLAFAVGTSTDTQYFGPGTRLTVL.

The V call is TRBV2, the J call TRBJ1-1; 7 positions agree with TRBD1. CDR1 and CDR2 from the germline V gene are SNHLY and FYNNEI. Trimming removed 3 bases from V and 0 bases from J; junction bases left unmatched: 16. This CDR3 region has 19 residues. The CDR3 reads CASSESPVGTEFMNTEAFF. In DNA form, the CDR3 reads TGTGCCAGCAGTGAGAGCCCAGTTGGGACAGAATTCATGAACACTGAAGCTTTCTTT. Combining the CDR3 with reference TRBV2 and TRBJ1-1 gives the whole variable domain EPEVTQTPSHQVTQMGQEVILRCVPISNHLYFYWYRQILGQKVEFLVSFYNNEISEKSEIFDDQFSVERPDGSNFTLKIRSTKLEDSAMYFCASSESPVGTEFMNTEAFFGQGTRLTVV.

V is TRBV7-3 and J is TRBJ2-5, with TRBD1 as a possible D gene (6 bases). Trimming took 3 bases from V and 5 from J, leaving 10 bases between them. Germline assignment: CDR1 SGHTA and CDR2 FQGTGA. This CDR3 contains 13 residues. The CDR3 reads CASSFRGGETQYF. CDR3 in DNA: TGTGCCAGCAGCTTCAGGGGTGGCGAGACCCAGTACTTC.

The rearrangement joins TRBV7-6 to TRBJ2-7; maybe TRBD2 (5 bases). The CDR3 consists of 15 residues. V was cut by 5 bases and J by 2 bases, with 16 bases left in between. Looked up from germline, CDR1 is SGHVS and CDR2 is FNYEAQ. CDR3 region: CASSPARSGTYEQYF. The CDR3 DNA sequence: TGTGCCAGCAGCCCAGCCAGGAGCGGAACCTACGAGCAGTACTTC.

In DNA form, the CDR3 reads TGTGCCAGCAGTTTCGGTCTGAAAAGCACAGATACGCAGTATTTT. It encodes CASSFGLKSTDTQYF. This chain connects TRBV28 to TRBJ2-3, with unresolved D. The V gene lost 3 bases and the J gene lost 0 bases, with 10 bases spanning the gap. This CDR3 has 15 residues. CDR1 and CDR2 (germline): MDHEN, SYDVKM.

The CDR3 DNA reads TGTGCCAGCAGTTACGCAACAGGGACCGGGGAGCTGTTTTTT. Its translation: CASSYATGTGELFF. The chain recombines TRBV6-5 with TRBJ2-2, with a tentative D call TRBD1 (6 bases). CDR1 is MNHEY and CDR2 is SVGAGI in the germline V gene. V lost 2 bases to trimming and J lost 5 bases, with 9 bases between them. The CDR3 consists of 14 residues.

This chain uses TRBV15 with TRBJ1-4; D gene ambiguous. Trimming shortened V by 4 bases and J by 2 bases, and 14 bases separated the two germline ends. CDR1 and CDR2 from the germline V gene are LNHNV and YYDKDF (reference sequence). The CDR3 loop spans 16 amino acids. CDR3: CATSKKMSRTNEKLFF. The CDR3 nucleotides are TGTGCCACCAGCAAAAAGATGTCTAGGACTAATGAAAAACTGTTTTTT. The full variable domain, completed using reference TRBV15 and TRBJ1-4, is DAMVIQNPRYQVTQFGKPVTLSCSQTLNHNVMYWYQQKSSQAPKLLFHYYDKDFNNEADTPDNFQSRRPNTSFCFLDIRSPGLGDTAMYLCATSKKMSRTNEKLFFGSGTQLSVL.

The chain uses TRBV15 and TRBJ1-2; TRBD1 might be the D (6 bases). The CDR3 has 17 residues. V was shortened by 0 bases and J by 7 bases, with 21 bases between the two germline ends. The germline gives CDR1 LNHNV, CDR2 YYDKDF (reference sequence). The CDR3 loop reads CATSRDSSNRVGSGYTF. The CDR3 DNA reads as TGTGCCACCAGCAGAGATTCCTCAAACAGGGTTGGCTCTGGCTACACCTTC.

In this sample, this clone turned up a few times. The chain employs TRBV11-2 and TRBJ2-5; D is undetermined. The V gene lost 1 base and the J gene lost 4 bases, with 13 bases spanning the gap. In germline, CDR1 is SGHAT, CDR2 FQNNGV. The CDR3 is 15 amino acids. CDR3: CASSLGIVSVETQYF. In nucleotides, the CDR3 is TGTGCCAGCAGCTTAGGAATAGTGTCGGTAGAGACCCAGTACTTC.

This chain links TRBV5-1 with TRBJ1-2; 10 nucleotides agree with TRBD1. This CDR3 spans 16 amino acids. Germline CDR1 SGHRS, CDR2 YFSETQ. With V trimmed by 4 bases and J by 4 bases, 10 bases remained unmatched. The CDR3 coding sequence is TGCGCCAGCAGCCCGATGGGGACAGGGGCATTCTATGGCTACACCTTC. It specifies CASSPMGTGAFYGYTF.

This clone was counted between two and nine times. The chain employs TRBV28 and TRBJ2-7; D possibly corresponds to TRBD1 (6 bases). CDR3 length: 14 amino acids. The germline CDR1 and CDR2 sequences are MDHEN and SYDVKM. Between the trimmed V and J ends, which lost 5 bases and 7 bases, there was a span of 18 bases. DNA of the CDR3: TGTGCCAGCAGTCGGGAACAGGGTCGACGGGAGCAGTACTTC. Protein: CASSREQGRREQYF.

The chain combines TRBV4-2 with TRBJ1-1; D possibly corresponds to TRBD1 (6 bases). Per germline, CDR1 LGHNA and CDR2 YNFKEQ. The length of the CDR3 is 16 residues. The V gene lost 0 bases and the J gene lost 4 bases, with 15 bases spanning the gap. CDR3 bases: TGTGCCAGCAGCCAAGATACTGGGGGCCGTTTCACTGAAGCTTTCTTT. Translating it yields CASSQDTGGRFTEAFF.

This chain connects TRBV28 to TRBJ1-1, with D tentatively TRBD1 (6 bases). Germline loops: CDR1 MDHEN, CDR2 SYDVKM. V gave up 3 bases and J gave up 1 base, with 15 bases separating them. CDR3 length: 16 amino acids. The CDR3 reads CASSFVRGNSNTEAFF. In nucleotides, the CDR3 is TGTGCCAGCAGTTTTGTCAGGGGTAATTCGAACACTGAAGCTTTCTTT.